This is a list of T cell receptor beta chains from one sample in a study of T-cell memory formation after mild COVID-19. TCRdb analysed the 5' RACE reads with MiXCR anew, one entry per CDR3 protein. The sample includes roughly 80,000 distinct CDR3 sequences, around 13% of them seen just once. The material sequenced was PBMCs or a T cell subset sorted from them (not recorded which). Source of these receptors: an adult woman who had mild COVID-19 (a few samples of this study predate the infection). Cell type and time point are not known. Each CDR3 is given without its conserved first and last residue.

V gene	J gene	CDR3 protein
TRBV5-1	TRBJ2-5	ASSLGVSADLETQY
TRBV12-3/TRBV12-4	TRBJ2-2	ASRLGTGELF
TRBV15	TRBJ2-7	ATSRATGRSYEQY
TRBV5-1	TRBJ2-7	ASRDRGHYEQY
TRBV12-3/TRBV12-4	TRBJ2-7	ASSRTRASTYEQY
TRBV4-1	TRBJ2-1	ASSQGDNEQF
TRBV6-6	TRBJ2-7	ARPSGGYEQY
TRBV29-1	TRBJ2-3	SVEQDTDTQY
TRBV29-1	TRBJ2-6	SVEAGGASGANVLT
TRBV12-3/TRBV12-4	TRBJ2-1	ASSSLAGGKSSSYNEQF
TRBV19	TRBJ2-7	ASSPGTTYEQY
TRBV12-3/TRBV12-4	TRBJ2-7	ASRKTGGTN
TRBV4-2	TRBJ2-3	ASSPPLTDTQY
TRBV4-1	TRBJ1-5	ASSQDPSGNSNQPQH
TRBV4-1	TRBJ1-3	ASSQDLSLGPDSGNTIY
TRBV10-3	TRBJ2-1	ATRQGGNNEQF
TRBV14	TRBJ2-3	ASSPGTGGLAGTDTQY
TRBV7-6	TRBJ2-1	ASSLVGLAGRRDNEQF
TRBV5-5	TRBJ2-3	ASSGTGIADTQY
TRBV12-3/TRBV12-4	TRBJ1-5	ASSLGQELNQPQH
TRBV9	TRBJ2-3	ASSVAWQGTDTQY
TRBV21-1	TRBJ2-1	ASSKAPYRSCAFLAGECNEQF
TRBV24-1	TRBJ2-5	ATSDSQDAQETQY
TRBV9	TRBJ2-5	ASSVAFGTAQETQY
TRBV19	TRBJ2-1	ASSFPGTGGNEQF
TRBV12-3/TRBV12-4	TRBJ2-3	ASSSLGTSGVFPEADTQY
TRBV12-3/TRBV12-4	TRBJ1-2	ASSPGGDRGFYGYT
TRBV30	TRBJ2-7	AWSVQGYYEQY
TRBV5-1	TRBJ1-2	ASSLANYGYT
TRBV4-3	TRBJ2-2	ASSLGVTGELF
TRBV12-3/TRBV12-4	TRBJ2-1	ASSPRRWDYNEQF
TRBV5-1	TRBJ2-7	ASSLRGSYEQY
TRBV4-1	TRBJ2-1	ASSQGLAGGPGDEQF
TRBV29-1	TRBJ1-2	SVEQGGNGYT
TRBV15	TRBJ2-7	ATSRDRLALSSYEQY
TRBV2	TRBJ2-7	ASRPSDRVRGGEQY
TRBV25-1	TRBJ2-3	ASSEWVDTQY
TRBV12-3/TRBV12-4	TRBJ2-3	ASSSPSRTYTDTQY
TRBV12-3/TRBV12-4	TRBJ1-2	ASSLSIRDYGYT
TRBV7-6	TRBJ1-1	ASSQDRLNTEAF
TRBV9	TRBJ2-1	ASSVGTGRNEQF
TRBV4-3	TRBJ1-1	ASSQGEGEGGTEAF
TRBV5-1	TRBJ1-2	ASSLEGRDTGTNYGYT
TRBV20-1	TRBJ2-1	SARNRGAINEQF
TRBV29-1	TRBJ2-2	SAGTVNTGELF
TRBV4-2	TRBJ2-7	ASSQEGASGSHEQY
TRBV20-1	TRBJ2-7	SAAQDPFYEQY
TRBV25-1	TRBJ2-1	ASSEPGTRNEQF
TRBV9	TRBJ1-4	ASSVDGHTGEKLF
TRBV4-2	TRBJ2-5	ASSQDSGGKEETQY
TRBV20-1	TRBJ1-1	SARHQPNTEAF
TRBV20-1	TRBJ2-7	SARGTSGIYEQY
TRBV7-3	TRBJ2-1	ASSPLAGGSYNEQF
TRBV2	TRBJ2-1	ASTPPGRGNEQF